This T cell receptor (beta chain) was identified in a study of T cells in tumors after PD-1 blockade. Overall study context: Prior checkpoint blockade, systemic immunosuppressant use, or anti-cancer therapy within 4 weeks excluded patients. Some patients also took daily vismodegib 150 mg during anti-PD-1 treatment.

The data were produced by immunoSEQ multiplex PCR, yet TCRdb's version contains in-frame clones alone and is incomplete. The table has around 21,000 clones, 81% seen once; the top ten hold about a quarter. CDR3 length: 15 residues. Trimming removed 1 base at V and 2 bases at J, with 7 bases between. Germline V gene sequence: CDR1 SGHDT, CDR2 YYEEEE. The sample was PBMCs, taken after anti-PD-1 therapy. The clonotype originates from a human donor with advanced basal cell or squamous cell carcinoma (not recorded which). The rearrangement joins TRBV5-6 to TRBJ2-6; D uncertain. This chain's CDR3 is CASSLRQTGANVLTF. The CDR3 region has the DNA TGTGCCAGCAGCTTGCGGCAAACTGGGGCCAACGTCCTGACTTTC.